The sample holds a few counts of the clone carrying this T cell receptor (beta chain). Its antigen is still unknown. This specimen comes from a study of PD-1 blockade in classical Hodgkin lymphoma. Points from the study as a whole: For complete responders, baseline diversity was comparable to that of newly diagnosed patients.

Germline V gene data show CDR1 as SNHLY and CDR2 as FYNNEI. The CDR3 is 14 residues long. V shed 6 bases, J shed 3 bases, and the junction held 2 bases outside the gene matches. Produced via immunoSEQ multiplex PCR; TCRdb's table is partial and in-frame only. The table lists roughly 150,000 clones, nearly 80% of them singletons. Autologous stem cell transplantation was followed by relapse in every patient, and brentuximab vedotin exposure varied. Responses achieved at best were complete response, partial response or progressive disease. This sample comprised peripheral blood mononuclear cells (PBMCs), obtained before the second cycle of nivolumab. The receptor comes from a human donor with classical Hodgkin lymphoma. This rearrangement joins TRBV2 to TRBJ2-1; 10 nucleotides match TRBD2. CDR3 sequence reads: CASRGLANYNEQFF. The CDR3 DNA follows: TGTGCCAGCAGGGGACTAGCGAACTACAATGAGCAGTTCTTC.